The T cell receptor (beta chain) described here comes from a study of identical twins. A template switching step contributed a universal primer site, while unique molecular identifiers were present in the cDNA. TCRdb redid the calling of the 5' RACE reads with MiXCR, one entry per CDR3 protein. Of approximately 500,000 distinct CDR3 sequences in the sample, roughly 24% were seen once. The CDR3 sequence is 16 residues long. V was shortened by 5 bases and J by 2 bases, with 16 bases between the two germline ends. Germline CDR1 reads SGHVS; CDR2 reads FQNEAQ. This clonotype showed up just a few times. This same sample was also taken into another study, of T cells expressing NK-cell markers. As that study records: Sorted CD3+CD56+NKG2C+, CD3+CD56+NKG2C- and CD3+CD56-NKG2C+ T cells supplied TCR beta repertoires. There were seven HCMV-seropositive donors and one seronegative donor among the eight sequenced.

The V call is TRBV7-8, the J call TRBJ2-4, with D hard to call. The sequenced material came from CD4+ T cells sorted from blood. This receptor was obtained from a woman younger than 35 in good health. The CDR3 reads CASSGIRLGPKNIQYF. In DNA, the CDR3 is TGTGCCAGCAGCGGGATTAGGTTAGGGCCCAAAAACATTCAGTACTTC. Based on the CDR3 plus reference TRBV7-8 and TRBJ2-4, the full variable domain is GAGVSQSPRYKVAKRGQDVALRCDPISGHVSLFWYQQALGQGPEFLTYFQNEAQLDKSGLPSDRFFAERPEGSVSTLKIQRTQQEDSAVYLCASSGIRLGPKNIQYFGAGTRLSVL.